This T cell receptor (beta chain) was found in a study of OX40 agonist ivuxolimab in advanced cancers. The trim removed 4 bases at V and 4 bases at J, leaving 10 bases unmatched. This CDR3 spans 16 amino acids. In germline, CDR1 is SGHTA, CDR2 FQGNSA. The assay was immunoSEQ multiplex PCR, and TCRdb's table has in-frame clones only and misses some. In the table there are about 99,000 clones, approximately 94% of which are singletons. The chain joins TRBV7-2 to TRBJ1-2; 9 bases line up with TRBD1. Specimen: CD4+ or CD8+ T cells sorted from blood, collected in a trial of the OX40 agonist ivuxolimab. The TCR comes from an adult with an advanced solid tumor such as melanoma, head and neck, liver or kidney cancer. The CDR3 bases are TGTGCCAGCAGCTCGCACGGGACAGGGTGGCCCTATGGCTACACCTTC. Protein sequence: CASSSHGTGWPYGYTF.